This TCR beta chain was obtained from a study of read filtering for tumor transcriptome and immune sequencing (TCRdb year 2020). Looking at the study overall: Of the patients in the cohort, approximately 17 were male and around 15 were female, and their mean age was roughly 68 years, with a range of about 40 to 85. Per sample, about 3.5 to 11 million TCR-region mapped reads were obtained with IR-seq, compared with only roughly 85 to 1273 with RNA-seq. Using the same bone marrow samples, the study compared TCR repertoires obtained by targeted immune repertoire sequencing with those obtained by bulk whole-transcriptome sequencing. After DNase treatment, whole-transcriptome libraries were prepared using the TruSeq RNA Access Library Prep Kit. By revised international staging, 8 patients were R-ISS I, 16 were R-ISS II and over five were R-ISS III. A main aim was a read-filtering strategy for immune repertoire data, specifically whether clonotypes supported by a single read should be removed.

This clonotype was detected many times. Its antigen is currently not known. This could be a read error, since a much larger clone is one nucleotide away. What the study reported, not specific to this receptor: IR-seq captured clonotypes at much higher depth and more reliably than RNA-seq, and smaller IR-seq throughput sufficed to identify most shared clonotypes. When single-read clonotypes were removed, the proportions of shared clonotypes in IR-seq and RNA-seq correlated more strongly. Single-read clonotypes made up around 82% of clonotypes but roughly 3.2% of total reads in IR-seq, and over 65% of clonotypes and roughly 45% of reads in RNA-seq. The sorted CD138-negative fraction was not purified T cells but a mixed bone marrow immune population.

CDR1 and CDR2 were assigned from the germline V gene as SGHTA and FQGNSA. From cysteine to phenylalanine, the CDR3 is 15 amino acids long. Only the CDR3 part of the read is kept: 45 bases, read in frame from the first base. Every patient had bone marrow sampled at the time of active disease. Ficoll-Hypaque density gradient centrifugation was used to isolate the bone marrow mononuclear cells. Myeloma plasma cells were removed and CD138-negative cells were obtained by negative selection following labeling with CD138 magnetic microbeads on a MACS separator. Purity of the isolated cells was checked by flow cytometry on an Attune NxT using CD138 antibodies. Total RNA was extracted with TRIzol reagent and quantified with a NanoDrop spectrophotometer. Paired RNA-seq and IR-seq were performed on the CD138-negative bone marrow sample of each patient. Starting from 400 ng RNA, TCR libraries were constructed with the Immunoverse kit using molecular barcoded adaptors that cover the alpha/delta and beta/gamma chains. The same RNA used for transcriptome sequencing was used for TCR library preparation. An Illumina HiSeq 4000 with 2 x 150 cycles was used to sequence the TCR libraries. On the authors' methods: TCR reads were aligned to human V, D, J and C references and assembled into CDR3 clonotypes with MiXCR, including quality filtering and error correction. The tcR package in R was used to analyze clonotype counts and gene usage diversity. Raw mapping reads were checked after the RNA-seq reads had been mapped by STAR aligner version 2.5.3a onto the human GRCh37 genome. To test the effect of sequencing depth on detected clonotypes, IR-seq fastq files were randomly downsampled using Seqtk 1.3. The public sequencing data were trimmed at Q25 with fastp and processed into clonotypes with MiXCR by TCRdb, which kept only in-frame beta chains. Identical CDR3 protein sequences are pooled into one entry, listed with their most common genes and DNA. The V and J calls shown here were made by TCRdb, not taken from the authors' results. For this sample there are about 39,000 distinct CDR3 sequences; over 11% appear just once. The ten top clones hold 5.5% to 7% of the sample.

The TCR comes from a donor aged 40 or over with multiple myeloma. Material for sequencing was a population of CD138-negative cells sorted from bone marrow. The sample's cell subset or site label is to be understood as: bone marrow mononuclear cells depleted of CD138+ plasma/myeloma cells by negative magnetic selection. Recombination connected TRBV7-2 to TRBJ2-1; TRBD2 is a possible D gene, resting on 6 matching bases. The DNA sequence is given as TGTGCCAGCAGCGAACACCTGGGGACTCCCAATGGGCAGTTCTTC. Its translation reads: CASSEHLGTPNGQFF.